The clone carrying this TCR beta chain was counted a few times. The antigen is not known. The sample comes from a study of CD8 T cells in ankylosing spondylitis. Study-wide results and limits: One TCR beta motif, made up of eight highly homologous variants, appeared characteristic of ankylosing spondylitis blood.

The junction had 6 bases not matched to a gene; V was cut back by 4 bases and J by 3 bases. The CDR3 extends over 14 amino acids. Germline-derived CDR1 and CDR2 are MNHEY and SMNVEV (reference sequence). The TCR beta libraries were generated through quantitative 5'-RACE incorporating molecular barcodes. Via MiXCR, TCRdb re-called the 5' RACE reads, giving one row per CDR3 protein. Seen here are 250,000 or so distinct CDR3 sequences, 15% to 20% observed once, and the top ten hold 25% to 40%. Specimen: blood, either unsorted or a sorted T cell fraction (not recorded which). This sequence was found in a male donor with ankylosing spondylitis or in good health (not recorded which). V and J are TRBV27 and TRBJ2-7; 7 positions match TRBD2. The CDR3 region is CASSSSGAYYEQYF. The CDR3 nucleotides read TGTGCCAGCAGTTCAAGCGGGGCTTACTACGAGCAGTACTTC.